The 3 T cell receptor beta chains given below trace back to one sample, sequenced in a study of T cell changes during pregnancy in multiple sclerosis. Using immunoSEQ multiplex PCR, the repertoire was profiled, and TCRdb retains in-frame clones only, with some absent. Among approximately 40,000 clones listed, about nine tenths were seen once. The sample in question was CD4+ T cells from peripheral blood mononuclear cells, obtained in the second trimester of pregnancy. Receptors were obtained from a female donor with multiple sclerosis, enrolled in a pregnancy study.

This chain connects TRBV11-2 to TRBJ2-1; TRBD2 aligns across 7 bases. CDR3 size: 16 residues. V trimming: 6 bases; J trimming: 0 bases; junction bases outside the gene matches: 8. Germline-derived CDR1 and CDR2 are SGHAT and FQNNGV. The chain's CDR3 is CASSRVAGSSYNEQFF. The CDR3 coding sequence is TGTGCCAGCAGTCGCGTAGCGGGTAGCTCCTACAATGAGCAGTTCTTC.

V is TRBV5-4 and J is TRBJ1-6, with 10 nucleotides matching TRBD1. Germline V gene lookup returns CDR1 SGHNT and CDR2 YYREEE (reference sequence). V shed 4 bases and J 9 bases; nucleotides not matched to a gene: 13. The CDR3 extends over 17 amino acids. For the CDR3, the DNA is TGTGCCAGCAGCCCGGGGACAGGGGCACAAGAGGGTTCACCCCTCCACTTT. It encodes CASSPGTGAQEGSPLHF.

The sample holds one count of this clone. The CDR3 reads CASSLELAGGPFEQYF. CDR3 in DNA: TGTGCCAGCAGCTTAGAACTAGCGGGAGGGCCTTTCGAGCAGTACTTC. This rearrangement joins TRBV11-2 to TRBJ2-7; 13 bases align to TRBD2. V lost 0 bases and J lost 6; bases outside the gene matches: 5. CDR3 length equals 16 residues. Germline values: CDR1 SGHAT, CDR2 FQNNGV.